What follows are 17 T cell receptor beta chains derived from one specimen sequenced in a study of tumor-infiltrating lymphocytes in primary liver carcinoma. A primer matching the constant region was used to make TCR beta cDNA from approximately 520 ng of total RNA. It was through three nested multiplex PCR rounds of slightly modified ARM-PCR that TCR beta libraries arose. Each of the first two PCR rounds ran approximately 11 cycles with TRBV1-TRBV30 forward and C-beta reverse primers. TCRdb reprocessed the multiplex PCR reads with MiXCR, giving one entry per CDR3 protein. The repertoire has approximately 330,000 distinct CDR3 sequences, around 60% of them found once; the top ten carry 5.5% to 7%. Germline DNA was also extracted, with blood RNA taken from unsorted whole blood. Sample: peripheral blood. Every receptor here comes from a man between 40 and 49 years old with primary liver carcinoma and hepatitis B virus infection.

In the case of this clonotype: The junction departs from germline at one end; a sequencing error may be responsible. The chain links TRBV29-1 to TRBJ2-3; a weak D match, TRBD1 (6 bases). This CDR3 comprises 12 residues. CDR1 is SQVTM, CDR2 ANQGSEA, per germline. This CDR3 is CSFVTGWNTLYF. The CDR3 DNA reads TGCAGCTTTGTAACAGGGTGGAATACGCTGTATTTT.

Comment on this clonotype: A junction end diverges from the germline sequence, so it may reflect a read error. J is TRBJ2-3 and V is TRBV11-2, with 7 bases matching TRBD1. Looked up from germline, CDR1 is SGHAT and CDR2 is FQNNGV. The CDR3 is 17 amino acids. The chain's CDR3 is CASSSQVGAEGTDTQYF. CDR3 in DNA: TGTGCCAGCAGCTCCCAGGTGGGGGCTGAGGGGACAGATACGCAATATTTT.

CDR3 sequence reads: CASDSKGVPGELFF. The CDR3 bases are TGTGCCAGCGACAGTAAAGGGGTCCCCGGGGAGCTGTTTTTT. J is TRBJ2-2 and V is TRBV13; perhaps TRBD1 as D (5 bases). CDR3 length equals 14 residues. Trimming shortened V by 8 bases and J by 6 bases, and 16 bases separated the two germline ends. Looked up from germline, CDR1 is PRHDT and CDR2 is FYEKMQ (reference sequence).

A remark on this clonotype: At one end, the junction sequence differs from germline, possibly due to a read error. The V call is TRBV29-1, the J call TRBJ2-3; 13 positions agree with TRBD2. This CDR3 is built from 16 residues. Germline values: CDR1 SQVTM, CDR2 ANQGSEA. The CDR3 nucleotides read TGCGGCGTTGAGGGACTAGCGGGATGGTTCACAGATACGCAGTATTTT. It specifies CGVEGLAGWFTDTQYF.

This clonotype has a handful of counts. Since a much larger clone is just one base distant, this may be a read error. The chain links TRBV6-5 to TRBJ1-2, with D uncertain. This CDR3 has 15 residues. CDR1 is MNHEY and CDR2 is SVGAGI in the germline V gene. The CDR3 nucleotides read TGTGCCAGCAGTTACTCTCCAGGCGTCAACTATGACTACACCTTC. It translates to CASSYSPGVNYDYTF.

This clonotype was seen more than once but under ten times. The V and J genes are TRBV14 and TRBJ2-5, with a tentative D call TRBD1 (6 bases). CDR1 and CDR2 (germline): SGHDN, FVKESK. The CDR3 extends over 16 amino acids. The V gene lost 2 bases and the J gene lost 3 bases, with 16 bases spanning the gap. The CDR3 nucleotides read TGTGCCAGCAGCCAAAAAGATGTTAGGACAGAAGAGACCCAGTACTTC. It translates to CASSQKDVRTEETQYF.

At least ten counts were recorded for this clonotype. The CDR3 region is CASSLGTGQNTEAFF. The CDR3 coding sequence is TGTGCCAGCAGTTTAGGCACAGGGCAGAACACTGAAGCTTTCTTT. The rearrangement joins TRBV12-3 or TRBV12-4 to TRBJ1-1; D possibly corresponds to TRBD1 (6 bases). The length of the CDR3 is 15 residues. The V and J ends lost 1 base and 1 base respectively, with 10 bases between them.

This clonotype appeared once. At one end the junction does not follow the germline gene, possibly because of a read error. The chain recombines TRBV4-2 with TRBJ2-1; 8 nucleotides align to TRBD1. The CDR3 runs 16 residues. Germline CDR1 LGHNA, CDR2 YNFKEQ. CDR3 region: CASSQAQGANYNGQFF. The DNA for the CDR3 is TGTGCCAGCAGCCAAGCCCAGGGGGCGAACTACAATGGGCAGTTCTTC.

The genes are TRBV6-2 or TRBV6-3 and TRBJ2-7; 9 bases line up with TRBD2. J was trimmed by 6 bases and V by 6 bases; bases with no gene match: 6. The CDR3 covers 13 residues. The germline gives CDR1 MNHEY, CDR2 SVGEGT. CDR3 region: CASRSSGIGEQYF. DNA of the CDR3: TGTGCCAGCAGATCTAGCGGGATCGGCGAGCAGTACTTC.

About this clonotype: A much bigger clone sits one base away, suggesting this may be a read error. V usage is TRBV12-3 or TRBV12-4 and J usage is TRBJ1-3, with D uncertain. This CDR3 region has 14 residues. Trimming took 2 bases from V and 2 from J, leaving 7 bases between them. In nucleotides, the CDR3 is TGTGCCAGCAGTTTACGGGCAGCTGGAAACACCATATATTTT. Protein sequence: CASSLRAAGNTIYF.

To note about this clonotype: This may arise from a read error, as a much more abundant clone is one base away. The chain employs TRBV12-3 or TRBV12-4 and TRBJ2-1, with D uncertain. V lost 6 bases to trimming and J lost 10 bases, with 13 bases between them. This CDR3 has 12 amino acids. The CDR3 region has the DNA TGTGCCAGCAGAATGCCTGCGGTGGAGCAGTTCTTC. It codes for CASRMPAVEQFF.

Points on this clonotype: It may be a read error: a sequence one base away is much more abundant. The DNA of the CDR3 is TGTGCCAACAGCCAACGAGGAGGGACCTACGAGCAGTACTTC. Amino acids: CANSQRGGTYEQYF. The chain employs TRBV4-2 and TRBJ2-7; tentative D call: TRBD2 (6 bases). This CDR3 region has 14 residues. Germline CDR1 reads LGHNA; CDR2 reads YNFKEQ.

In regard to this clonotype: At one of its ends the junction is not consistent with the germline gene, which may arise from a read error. The CDR3 loop is CASSLAVGWNGQCF. As DNA, the CDR3 is TGTGCAAGCAGCTTAGCGGTTGGGTGGAATGGGCAGTGCTTC. V gene TRBV11-3 combines with J gene TRBJ2-5; TRBD2 might be the D (6 bases). The CDR3 is 14 residues long. Looked up from germline, CDR1 is SGHNT and CDR2 is YENEEA.

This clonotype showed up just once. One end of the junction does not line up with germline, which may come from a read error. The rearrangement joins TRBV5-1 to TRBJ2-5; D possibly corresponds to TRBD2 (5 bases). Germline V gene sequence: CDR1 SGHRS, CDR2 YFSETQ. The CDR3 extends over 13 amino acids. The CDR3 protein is CTSNLYGGETQYF. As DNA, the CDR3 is TGCACCAGCAACTTGTACGGAGGAGAGACCCAGTACTTC.

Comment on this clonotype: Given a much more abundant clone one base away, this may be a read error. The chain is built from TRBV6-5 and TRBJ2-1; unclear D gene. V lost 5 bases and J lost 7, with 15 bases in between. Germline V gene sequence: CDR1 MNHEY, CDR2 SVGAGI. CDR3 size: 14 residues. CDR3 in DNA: TGTGCCAGCAGTCACGAAACGGGTATGAATGAGCAGTTCTTC. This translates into CASSHETGMNEQFF.

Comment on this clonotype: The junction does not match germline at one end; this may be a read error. DNA of the CDR3: TGCGCCAGCAGCCTTCTTGGGGCAGATACGCAATATTTT. Its protein product is CASSLLGADTQYF. The J gene is TRBJ2-3, the V gene TRBV11-3, with TRBD1 as a possible D gene (5 bases). CDR1 SGHNT and CDR2 YENEEA come from the germline V gene. The CDR3 extends over 13 amino acids.

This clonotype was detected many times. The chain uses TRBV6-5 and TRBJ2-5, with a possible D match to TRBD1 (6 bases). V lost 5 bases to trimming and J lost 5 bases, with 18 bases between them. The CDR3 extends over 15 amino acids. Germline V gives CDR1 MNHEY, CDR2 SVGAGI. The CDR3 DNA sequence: TGTGCCAGCAGTCCCCGCCATGGGGGCGTGGAGACCCAGTACTTC. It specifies CASSPRHGGVETQYF.